A single sample is the source of the 20 T cell receptor beta chains below, sequenced in a study of blood T cell repertoires in COVID-19. The data were produced by immunoSEQ multiplex PCR, yet TCRdb's version contains in-frame clones alone and is incomplete. The profile covers more than 70,000 clones, with less than 90% appearing a single time and 7% to 7.5% taken by the ten largest. Material: peripheral blood. These receptor sequences come from a man aged 55 to 70 with acute or convalescent COVID-19.

This sequence joins TRBV10-3 and TRBJ2-1, with 8 bases identical to TRBD2. The trim removed 2 bases at V and 4 bases at J, leaving 13 bases unmatched. This CDR3 contains 18 residues. Germline V CDR1 and CDR2: ENHRY, SYGVKD. The CDR3 sequence: CAISELRSDGGAYNEQFF. Written as DNA, the CDR3 is TGTGCCATCAGTGAGCTGCGGTCAGACGGGGGGGCTTACAATGAGCAGTTCTTC.

The rearrangement uses TRBV6-5 and TRBJ1-2, with D possibly matching TRBD1 (5 bases). The CDR3 sequence is 15 residues long. V gave up 7 bases and J gave up 0 bases, with 15 bases separating them. CDR1 is MNHEY and CDR2 is SVGAGI in the germline V gene. DNA of the CDR3: TGTGCCAGCACCACATGGGGCGGCGCTAACTATGGCTACACCTTC. It yields the protein CASTTWGGANYGYTF.

V is TRBV14 and J is TRBJ2-7; the match to TRBD2 covers 7 bases. V was pared by 4 bases and J by 0 bases, with 6 bases of the junction left unmatched. The germline CDR1 and CDR2 sequences are SGHDN and FVKESK. CDR3 length: 15 amino acids. The CDR3 DNA sequence: TGTGCCAGCAGCCCTATTGGCGGGAGCTCCTACGAGCAGTACTTC. Its translation is CASSPIGGSSYEQYF.

The chain is built from TRBV29-1 and TRBJ2-1; possible D gene TRBD2, 6 bases. This CDR3 region has 15 residues. CDR1 and CDR2 from the germline V gene are SQVTM and ANQGSEA. V was clipped by 3 bases and J by 1 base, with 13 bases between them. Written as DNA, the CDR3 is TGCAGCGTTGATGAGGGCGGGATTTCCTACAATGAGCAGTTCTTC. Residues: CSVDEGGISYNEQFF.

V usage is TRBV19 and J usage is TRBJ2-2, with TRBD2 matching 7 bases. The CDR3 has 15 amino acids. The germline V gene encodes CDR1 LNHDA and CDR2 SQIVND (reference sequence). J lost 0 bases, V lost 3 bases, and 1 base had no gene match. CDR3 DNA: TGTGCCAGTAGTATGCTAGCGGCGAACACCGGGGAGCTGTTTTTT. This gives the protein CASSMLAANTGELFF.

The rearrangement links TRBV27 to TRBJ2-3; TRBD2 matches 12 bases. The germline gives CDR1 MNHEY, CDR2 SMNVEV (reference sequence). This CDR3 has 15 amino acids. V gave up 7 bases and J gave up 8 bases; unmatched junction bases: 10. Here the CDR3 DNA reads TGTGCCAGCAAGGGGCTAGCGGGGGGGGCGACTACGCAGTATTTT. Translation gives CASKGLAGGATTQYF.

The gene calls are TRBV30 and TRBJ2-5; TRBD2 matches 7 bases. V was pared by 1 base and J by 5 bases, with 7 bases of the junction left unmatched. The V gene's germline CDR1 is GTSNPN and CDR2 SVGIG (reference sequence). This CDR3 comprises 14 residues. CDR3 DNA sequence: TGTGCCTGGAGTGGTACGGGAGGAGGGGAGACCCAGTACTTC. This translates into CAWSGTGGGETQYF. Using reference TRBV30 and TRBJ2-5 for the parts outside the CDR3, the full variable domain is SQTIHQWPATLVQPVGSPLSLECTVEGTSNPNLYWYRQAAGRGLQLLFYSVGIGQISSEVPQNLSASRPQDRQFILSSKKLLLSDSGFYLCAWSGTGGGETQYFGPGTRLLVL.

The J gene is TRBJ2-3, the V gene TRBV11-2; 13 positions match TRBD2. The CDR3 has 17 residues. J was trimmed by 4 bases and V by 4 bases; bases with no gene match: 8. Germline V CDR1 and CDR2: SGHAT, FQNNGV. CDR3 residues: CASSSSGLAGVSDTQYF. CDR3 DNA: TGTGCCAGCAGCTCATCTGGACTAGCGGGAGTATCAGATACGCAGTATTTT.

This clone was seen a handful of times. V is TRBV30 and J is TRBJ1-2; no clear D gene. The germline V gene has CDR1 GTSNPN and CDR2 SVGIG (reference sequence). The CDR3 is made up of 13 amino acids. The V end was cut by 3 bases, the J end by 3 bases, with 11 bases between. CDR3 sequence: CAWRQMGDYGYTF. CDR3 DNA: TGTGCCTGGAGACAGATGGGTGACTATGGCTACACCTTC.

The chain couples TRBV2 to TRBJ2-5, with D possibly TRBD1 on 7 matching bases. From germline, CDR1 is SNHLY and CDR2 FYNNEI. V dropped 6 bases and J dropped 2 bases, with 16 bases sitting between them. The CDR3 loop spans 15 amino acids. The CDR3 DNA reads TGTGCCAGCAGGCGGGACAGCCGAGTTCAAGAGACCCAGTACTTC. Its protein is CASRRDSRVQETQYF.

The chain joins TRBV3-1 (or the pseudogene TRBV3-2) to TRBJ1-2, with 7 bases matching TRBD1. The V gene's germline CDR1 is LGHDT and CDR2 YNNKEL (reference sequence). V dropped 6 bases and J dropped 2; count of bases not matched to a gene: 12. This CDR3 has 16 amino acids. The CDR3 spells CASSLNLQGFNYGYTF. The DNA for the CDR3 is TGTGCCAGCAGTCTTAATCTACAGGGGTTCAACTATGGCTACACCTTC.

This rearrangement joins TRBV4-1 to TRBJ2-2, with 12 bases fitting TRBD2. The CDR3 loop spans 19 amino acids. V lost 1 base to trimming and J lost 7 bases; unmatched junction nucleotides: 13. Germline assignment: CDR1 MGHRA and CDR2 YSYEKL. The CDR3 reads CASSQVASGGAGNDGELFF. The CDR3 DNA reads TGCGCCAGCAGCCAAGTGGCTAGCGGGGGGGCTGGGAATGACGGGGAGCTGTTTTTT.

This clone has just a few counts. The genes are TRBV14 and TRBJ2-5; D may be TRBD2 (6 bases). Germline V gives CDR1 SGHDN, CDR2 FVKESK. The V end lost 0 bases, the J end lost 5 bases, and 10 bases lay between the germline ends. This CDR3 has 14 amino acids. CDR3 sequence: CASSQDTSRETQYF. In DNA, the CDR3 is TGTGCCAGCAGCCAAGATACTAGCAGGGAGACCCAGTACTTC. The full variable domain, completed using reference TRBV14 and TRBJ2-5, is EAGVTQFPSHSVIEKGQTVTLRCDPISGHDNLYWYRRVMGKEIKFLLHFVKESKQDESGMPNNRFLAERTGGTYSTLKVQPAELEDSGVYFCASSQDTSRETQYFGPGTRLLVL.

This clone showed up just a few times. This chain links TRBV15 with TRBJ1-5; 7 bases map to TRBD1. CDR3 length: 15 residues. Germline V gene lookup returns CDR1 LNHNV and CDR2 YYDKDF (reference sequence). Trimming cost V 3 bases and J 3 bases; bases outside gene matches: 5. DNA of the CDR3: TGTGCCACCAGCAGGGTCACAGGGGACAATCAGCCCCAGCATTTT. As protein: CATSRVTGDNQPQHF.

V usage is TRBV7-2 and J usage is TRBJ2-3; perhaps TRBD1 as D (6 bases). CDR3 length: 15 amino acids. Looked up from germline, CDR1 is SGHTA and CDR2 is FQGNSA. Trimming removed 7 bases from V and 4 bases from J, with 18 bases in between. Written as DNA, the CDR3 is TGTGCCAGCACCCTCCAGGGGTATTTTGCAGATACGCAGTATTTT. Its translation: CASTLQGYFADTQYF.

The chain is built from TRBV5-4 and TRBJ1-2, with D possibly being TRBD1 (6 bases). CDR1 is SGHNT, CDR2 YYREEE, per germline (reference sequence). The CDR3 loop spans 13 amino acids. The ends were cut back, 4 bases at V and 3 bases at J, with 10 bases in the middle. CDR3 region: CASSRTVDYGYTF. The CDR3 bases are TGTGCCAGCAGCAGGACAGTGGACTATGGCTACACCTTC. The entire variable domain, with the rest obtained from reference TRBV5-4 and TRBJ1-2, is as follows: ETGVTQSPTHLIKTRGQQVTLRCSSQSGHNTVSWYQQALGQGPQFIFQYYREEENGRGNFPPRFSGLQFPNYSSELNVNALELDDSALYLCASSRTVDYGYTFGSGTRLTVV.

The chain couples TRBV7-6 to TRBJ1-6; TRBD1 matches at 8 bases. Germline CDR1 SGHVS, CDR2 FNYEAQ. The J segment lost 7 bases and the V segment lost 5 bases, leaving 13 bases of the junction unmatched. CDR3 size: 17 residues. CDR3 region: CASSQRTGKGDNSPLHF. CDR3 DNA: TGTGCCAGCAGCCAGCGGACAGGGAAAGGTGACAATTCACCCCTCCACTTT.

This clone came up a few times. The chain recombines TRBV19 with TRBJ1-1; the match to TRBD1 covers 10 bases. This CDR3 contains 15 residues. Germline CDR1 is LNHDA and CDR2 is SQIVND (reference sequence). V was clipped by 3 bases and J by 2 bases; unmatched bases: 3. The DNA of the CDR3 is TGTGCCAGTAGTATTGGGACAGGGGTAAACACTGAAGCTTTCTTT. Its protein is CASSIGTGVNTEAFF.

As concerns this clone: Within the sample, other DNA sequences also encode this same CDR3. The V call is TRBV5-4, the J call TRBJ1-2; TRBD1 aligns across 7 bases. Losses at the gene ends were 0 bases for V and 8 bases for J; bases not matched to a gene: 1. This CDR3 spans 12 amino acids. Germline CDR1 and CDR2: SGHNT and YYREEE (reference sequence). In DNA form, the CDR3 reads TGTGCCAGCAGCTTGGGGACAGGAGGCTACACCTTC. It codes for CASSLGTGGYTF.

V gene TRBV5-1 combines with J gene TRBJ2-3, with 8 bases lining up with TRBD2. CDR3 size: 15 residues. With 3 bases clipped from V and 5 bases from J, the junction kept 8 bases outside the gene matches. Germline CDR1 reads SGHRS; CDR2 reads YFSETQ. CDR3 residues: CASSSAGGQGDTQYF. CDR3 DNA: TGCGCCAGCAGCTCGGCGGGGGGCCAGGGAGATACGCAGTATTTT. The whole variable domain, filled in from reference TRBV5-1 and TRBJ2-3, reads KAGVTQTPRYLIKTRGQQVTLSCSPISGHRSVSWYQQTPGQGLQFLFEYFSETQRNKGNFPGRFSGRQFSNSRSEMNVSTLELGDSALYLCASSSAGGQGDTQYFGPGTRLTVL.